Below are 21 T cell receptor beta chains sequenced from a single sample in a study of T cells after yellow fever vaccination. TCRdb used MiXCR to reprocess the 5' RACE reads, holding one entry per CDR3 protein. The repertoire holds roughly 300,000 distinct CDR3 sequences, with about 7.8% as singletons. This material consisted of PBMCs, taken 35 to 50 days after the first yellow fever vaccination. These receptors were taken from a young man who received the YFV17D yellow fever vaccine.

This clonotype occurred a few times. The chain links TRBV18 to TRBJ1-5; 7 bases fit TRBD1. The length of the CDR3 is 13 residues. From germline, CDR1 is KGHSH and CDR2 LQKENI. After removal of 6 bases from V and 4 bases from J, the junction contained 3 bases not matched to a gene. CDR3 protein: CASSVQGNQPQHF. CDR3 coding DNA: TGTGCCAGCTCGGTACAGGGGAATCAGCCCCAGCATTTT.

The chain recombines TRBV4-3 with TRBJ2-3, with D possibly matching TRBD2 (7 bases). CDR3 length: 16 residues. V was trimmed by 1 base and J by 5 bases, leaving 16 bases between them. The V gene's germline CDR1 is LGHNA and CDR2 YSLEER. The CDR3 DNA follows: TGCGCCAGCAGCCAAGGCCCCGGGGGGCAGGGAGATACGCAGTATTTT. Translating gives CASSQGPGGQGDTQYF.

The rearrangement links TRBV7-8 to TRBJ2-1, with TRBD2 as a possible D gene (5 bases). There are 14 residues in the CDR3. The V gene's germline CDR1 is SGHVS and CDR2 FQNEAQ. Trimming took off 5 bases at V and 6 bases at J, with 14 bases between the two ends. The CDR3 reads CASSRSRLPNEQFF. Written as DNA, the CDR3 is TGTGCCAGCAGCCGATCCAGACTACCCAATGAGCAGTTCTTC.

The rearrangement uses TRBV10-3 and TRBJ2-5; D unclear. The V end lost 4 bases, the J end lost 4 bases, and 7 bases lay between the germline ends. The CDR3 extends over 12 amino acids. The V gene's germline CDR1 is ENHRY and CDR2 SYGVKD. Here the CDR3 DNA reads TGTGCCATCAGTGGGGATATAGAGACCCAGTACTTC. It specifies CAISGDIETQYF.

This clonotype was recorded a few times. CDR3 nucleotide sequence: TGTGCCAGCAGCCAAGAAGGGACAGAATTCTATGGCTACACCTTC. Protein sequence: CASSQEGTEFYGYTF. V usage is TRBV3-1 and J usage is TRBJ1-2; 7 bases are a match to TRBD1. The ends lost 0 bases at V and 4 bases at J; junction bases unmatched: 5. This CDR3 region has 15 residues. Germline-derived CDR1 and CDR2 are LGHDT and YNNKEL (reference sequence).

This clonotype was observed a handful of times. CDR3 loop: CASSRDLKNTEAFF. DNA of the CDR3: TGTGCCAGCAGTCGGGACTTAAAGAACACTGAAGCTTTCTTT. This rearrangement joins TRBV6-1 to TRBJ1-1, with a weak D call TRBD1 (5 bases). This CDR3 has 14 residues. In germline, CDR1 is MNHNS, CDR2 SASEGT. Trimming stripped 5 bases from V and 1 base from J, with 11 bases between.

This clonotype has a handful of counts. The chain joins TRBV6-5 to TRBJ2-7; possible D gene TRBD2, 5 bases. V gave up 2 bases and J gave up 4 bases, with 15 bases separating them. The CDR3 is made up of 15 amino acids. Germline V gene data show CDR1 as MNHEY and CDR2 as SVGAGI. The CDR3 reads CASSYGASSQYEQYF. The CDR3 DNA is TGTGCCAGCAGTTACGGCGCTAGCAGTCAATACGAGCAGTACTTC.

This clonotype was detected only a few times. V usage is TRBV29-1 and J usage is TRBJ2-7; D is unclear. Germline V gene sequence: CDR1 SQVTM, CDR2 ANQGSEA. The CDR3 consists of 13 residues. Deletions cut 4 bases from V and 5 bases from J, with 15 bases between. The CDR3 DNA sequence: TGCAGCGTTGTCCCTGAAGGCAGCGACGAGCAGTACTTC. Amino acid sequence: CSVVPEGSDEQYF.

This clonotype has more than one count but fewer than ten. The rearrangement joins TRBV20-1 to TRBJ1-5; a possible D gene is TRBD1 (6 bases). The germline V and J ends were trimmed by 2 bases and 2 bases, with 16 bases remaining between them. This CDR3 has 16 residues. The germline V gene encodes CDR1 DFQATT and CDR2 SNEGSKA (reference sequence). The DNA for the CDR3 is TGCAGTGCTAGAACACAGGGTGATTCGGGCAATCAGCCCCAGCATTTT. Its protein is CSARTQGDSGNQPQHF.

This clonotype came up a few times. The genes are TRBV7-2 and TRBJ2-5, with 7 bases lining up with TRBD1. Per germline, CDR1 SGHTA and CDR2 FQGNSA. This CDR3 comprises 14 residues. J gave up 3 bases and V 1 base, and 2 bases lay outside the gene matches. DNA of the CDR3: TGTGCCAGCAGCTTAGGCAGGGGGAAAGAGACCCAGTACTTC. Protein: CASSLGRGKETQYF.

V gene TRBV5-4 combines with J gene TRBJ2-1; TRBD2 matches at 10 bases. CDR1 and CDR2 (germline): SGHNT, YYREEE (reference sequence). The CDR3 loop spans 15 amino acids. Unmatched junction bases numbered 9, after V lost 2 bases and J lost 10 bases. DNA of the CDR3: TGTGCCAGCAGCTTAGCGGGGGGGCCAGAAATGGAGCAGTTCTTC. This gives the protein CASSLAGGPEMEQFF.

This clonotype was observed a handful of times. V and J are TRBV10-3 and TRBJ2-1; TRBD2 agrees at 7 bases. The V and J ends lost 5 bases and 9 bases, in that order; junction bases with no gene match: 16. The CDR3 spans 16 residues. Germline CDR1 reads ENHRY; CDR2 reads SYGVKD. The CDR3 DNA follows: TGTGCCATCAGTCCCACTTATGGACTAGTGTCGGTTGAGCAGTTCTTC. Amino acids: CAISPTYGLVSVEQFF.

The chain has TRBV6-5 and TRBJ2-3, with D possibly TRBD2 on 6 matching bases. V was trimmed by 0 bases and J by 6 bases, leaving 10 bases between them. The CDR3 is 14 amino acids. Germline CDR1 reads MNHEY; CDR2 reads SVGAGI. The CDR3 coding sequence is TGTGCCAGCAGTTACTCGGGTGGGGGGGATACGCAGTATTTT. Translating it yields CASSYSGGGDTQYF.

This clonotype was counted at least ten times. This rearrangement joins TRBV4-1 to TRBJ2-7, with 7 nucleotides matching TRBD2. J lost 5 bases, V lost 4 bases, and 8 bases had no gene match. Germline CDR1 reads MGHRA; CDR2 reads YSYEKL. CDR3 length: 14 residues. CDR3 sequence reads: CASSPLAGVDEQYF. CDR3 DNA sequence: TGCGCCAGCAGCCCCCTCGCGGGGGTCGACGAGCAGTACTTC.

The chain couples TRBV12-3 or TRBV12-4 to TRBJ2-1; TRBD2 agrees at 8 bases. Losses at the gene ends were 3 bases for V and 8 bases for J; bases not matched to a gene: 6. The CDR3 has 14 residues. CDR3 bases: TGTGCCAGCAGTTTGGAGGCGGGGGGCGATGAGCAGTTCTTC. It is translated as CASSLEAGGDEQFF.

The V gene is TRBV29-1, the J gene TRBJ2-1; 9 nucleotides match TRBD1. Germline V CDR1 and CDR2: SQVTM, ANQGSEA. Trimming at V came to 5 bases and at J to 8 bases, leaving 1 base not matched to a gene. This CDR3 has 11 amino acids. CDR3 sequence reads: CSVTGGYEQFF. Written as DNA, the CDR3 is TGCAGCGTTACAGGGGGCTATGAGCAGTTCTTC.

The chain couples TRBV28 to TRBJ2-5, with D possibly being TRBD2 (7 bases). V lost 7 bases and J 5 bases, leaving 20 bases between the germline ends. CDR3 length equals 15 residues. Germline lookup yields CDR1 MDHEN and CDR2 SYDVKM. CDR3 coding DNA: TGTGCCAGCAACGGCTTGGGGGGGGCTATCGAGACCCAGTACTTC. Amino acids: CASNGLGGAIETQYF.

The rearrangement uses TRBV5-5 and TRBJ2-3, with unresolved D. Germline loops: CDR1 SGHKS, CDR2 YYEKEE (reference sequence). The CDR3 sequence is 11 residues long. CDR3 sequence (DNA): TGTGCTCCTAAGCGTGGAGATACGCAGTATTTT. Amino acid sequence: CAPKRGDTQYF. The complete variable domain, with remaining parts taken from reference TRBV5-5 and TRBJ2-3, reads DAGVTQSPTHLIKTRGQQVTLRCSPISGHKSVSWYQQVLGQGPQFIFQYYEKEERGRGNFPDRFSARQFPNYSSELNVNALLLGDSALYLCAPKRGDTQYFGPGTRLTVL.

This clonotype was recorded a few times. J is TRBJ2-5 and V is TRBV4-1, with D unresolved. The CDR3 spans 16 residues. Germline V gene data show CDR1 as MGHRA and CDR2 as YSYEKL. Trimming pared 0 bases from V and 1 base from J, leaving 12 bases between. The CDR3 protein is CASSQDPGRSQETQYF. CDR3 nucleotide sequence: TGCGCCAGCAGCCAAGATCCCGGACGTAGCCAAGAGACCCAGTACTTC.

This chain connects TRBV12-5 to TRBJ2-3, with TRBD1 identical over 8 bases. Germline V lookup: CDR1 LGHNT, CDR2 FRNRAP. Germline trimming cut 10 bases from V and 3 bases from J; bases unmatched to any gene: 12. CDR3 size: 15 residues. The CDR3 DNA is TGTGCTACCCTCCCGTTCAGGGGGCGGACAGATACGCAGTATTTT. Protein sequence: CATLPFRGRTDTQYF.

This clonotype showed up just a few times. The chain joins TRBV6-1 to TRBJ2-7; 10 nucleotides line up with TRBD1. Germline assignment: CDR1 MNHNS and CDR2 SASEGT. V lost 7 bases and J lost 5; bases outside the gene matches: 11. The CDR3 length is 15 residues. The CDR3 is CASMSGQGLFDEQYV. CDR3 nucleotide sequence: TGTGCCAGCATGTCGGGACAGGGGCTCTTCGACGAGCAGTACGTC.